Listed here are 27 T cell receptor beta chains from one sample, sequenced in a study of T cell responses to AZD1222 COVID-19 vaccine. TCRdb's table, derived via immunoSEQ multiplex PCR, lists solely in-frame clones and lacks some. The sample includes some 130,000 clones, 93% of them seen just once. Here the sequenced sample was peripheral blood, taken on day 0 of AZD1222 vaccination. The receptors were sampled from an adult in good health.

The chain recombines TRBV29-1 with TRBJ2-7, with D hard to call. The CDR3 extends over 13 amino acids. Germline V CDR1 and CDR2: SQVTM, ANQGSEA. V was cut by 5 bases and J by 5 bases, with 16 bases left in between. The CDR3 DNA sequence: TGCAGCGTTTTAGTCGGACCTGGCCACGAGCAGTACTTC. Translation gives CSVLVGPGHEQYF.

This sequence joins TRBV6-5 and TRBJ1-2; TRBD1 might be the D (6 bases). CDR1 and CDR2 from the germline V gene are MNHEY and SVGAGI. The CDR3 runs 13 residues. The V gene lost 6 bases and the J gene lost 6 bases, with 14 bases spanning the gap. The CDR3 DNA follows: TGTGCCAGCAGCAGCGCAGGGGTCCATGGCTACACCTTC. Protein: CASSSAGVHGYTF.

V usage is TRBV28 and J usage is TRBJ2-2; D not certain. In germline, CDR1 is MDHEN, CDR2 SYDVKM. V was shortened by 5 bases and J by 1 base, with 11 bases between the two germline ends. The CDR3 consists of 15 residues. The CDR3 loop is CASSPPGENTGELFF. The CDR3 DNA sequence: TGTGCCAGCAGTCCCCCCGGCGAGAACACCGGGGAGCTGTTTTTT.

The J gene is TRBJ1-2, the V gene TRBV5-6, with D possibly TRBD1 on 5 matching bases. This CDR3 spans 15 amino acids. Germline V gene lookup returns CDR1 SGHDT and CDR2 YYEEEE. V lost 0 bases to trimming and J lost 3 bases, with 12 bases between them. Here the CDR3 reads CASSLGGRGDYGYTF. The DNA of the CDR3 is TGTGCCAGCAGCTTGGGAGGTAGGGGCGACTATGGCTACACCTTC.

The rearrangement joins TRBV12-5 to TRBJ1-1; a possible D gene is TRBD1 (6 bases). Germline V gene sequence: CDR1 LGHNT, CDR2 FRNRAP. The V end was cut by 0 bases, the J end by 4 bases, with 18 bases between. CDR3 length: 17 amino acids. CDR3 in DNA: TGTGCTAGTGGTTTGGTACTCAATTCAGGGGAGGGCACTGAAGCTTTCTTT. Translated, it gives CASGLVLNSGEGTEAFF.

The chain combines TRBV19 with TRBJ1-1; D is ambiguous. V lost 1 base and J 7 bases, leaving 10 bases between the germline ends. The germline V gene encodes CDR1 LNHDA and CDR2 SQIVND (reference sequence). The CDR3 covers 13 residues. CDR3 region: CASSIGSGSEAFF. In DNA form, the CDR3 reads TGTGCCAGTAGTATAGGGTCCGGGAGTGAAGCTTTCTTT.

This clone was detected only once. The chain recombines TRBV30 with TRBJ2-1; TRBD1 aligns across 10 bases. The V segment lost 2 bases and the J segment 4 bases; nucleotides outside the gene matches: 5. The CDR3 is made up of 15 amino acids. Germline CDR1 GTSNPN, CDR2 SVGIG (reference sequence). The CDR3 loop reads CAWSLGQGHYNEQFF. The DNA of the CDR3 is TGTGCCTGGAGTCTGGGACAGGGGCATTACAATGAGCAGTTCTTC.

The chain joins TRBV6-5 to TRBJ1-2; D is undetermined. The CDR3 covers 12 residues. Germline V gene data show CDR1 as MNHEY and CDR2 as SVGAGI. The V and J ends lost 9 bases and 7 bases respectively, with 15 bases between them. The DNA of the CDR3 is TGTGCCAGTTCTAAAGAGGTCCGTGGCTACACCTTC. Residues: CASSKEVRGYTF.

The chain carries TRBV6-1 and TRBJ1-5, with TRBD1 matching over 8 bases. CDR3 length: 14 amino acids. Germline values: CDR1 MNHNS, CDR2 SASEGT. With V trimmed by 6 bases and J by 1 base, 2 bases remained unmatched. In nucleotides, the CDR3 is TGTGCCAGCAGCTGGGACAGGAGCAATCAGCCCCAGCATTTT. Its translation: CASSWDRSNQPQHF.

The CDR3 reads CASSLQGVANYGYTF. The CDR3, as DNA: TGTGCCAGCAGCCTCCAGGGGGTAGCTAACTATGGCTACACCTTC. V is TRBV3-1 (or the pseudogene TRBV3-2) and J is TRBJ1-2; 7 nucleotides match TRBD1. This CDR3 is built from 15 residues. Germline loops: CDR1 LGHDT, CDR2 YNNKEL (reference sequence). Trimming at V came to 4 bases and at J to 0 bases, leaving 5 bases not matched to a gene.

The J gene is TRBJ2-5, the V gene TRBV19, with 12 bases that match TRBD2. Trimming cost V 1 base and J 3 bases; bases outside gene matches: 0. Germline CDR1 is LNHDA and CDR2 is SQIVND (reference sequence). The CDR3 runs 15 residues. CDR3 in DNA: TGTGCCAGTAGTATAGGACTAGCGGGAGAAGAGACCCAGTACTTC. The encoded protein is CASSIGLAGEETQYF.

This CDR3 reads CASSPQASGSRDTQYF. CDR3 DNA: TGTGCCAGCAGCCCCCAAGCCAGCGGCTCTCGAGATACGCAGTATTTT. The chain links TRBV7-3 to TRBJ2-3; D possibly corresponds to TRBD2 (5 bases). Germline V gene lookup returns CDR1 SGHTA and CDR2 FQGTGA. CDR3 size: 16 residues. The germline V and J ends were trimmed by 5 bases and 5 bases, with 20 bases remaining between them.

The gene calls are TRBV3-1 (or the pseudogene TRBV3-2) and TRBJ2-2; 9 bases fit TRBD1. This CDR3 contains 15 residues. Per the germline V gene, CDR1 is LGHDT and CDR2 is YNNKEL (reference sequence). Trimming removed 4 bases from V and 6 bases from J; junction bases left unmatched: 6. The CDR3 nucleotides read TGTGCCAGCAGCCCCCGGGACAGGGCCGCCGGGGAGCTGTTTTTT. Residues: CASSPRDRAAGELFF.

The V gene is TRBV29-1, the J gene TRBJ1-1; unclear D gene. The CDR3 contains 14 residues. The V end was cut by 3 bases, the J end by 1 base, with 12 bases between. The germline V gene encodes CDR1 SQVTM and CDR2 ANQGSEA. The CDR3 DNA sequence: TGCAGCGTTGATAGAATTTTGGGGAACACTGAAGCTTTCTTT. This translates into CSVDRILGNTEAFF.

The chain employs TRBV21-1 and TRBJ2-7; TRBD1, the D gene given by the table, was not confirmed from the DNA. TRBV21-1 is reported as a pseudogene. CDR3 length equals 19 residues. The CDR3 protein is CASSKQGDIIDRARHEQYF. The CDR3 DNA sequence: TGTGCCAGCAGCAAACAAGGGGATATTATCGACAGGGCGAGGCACGAGCAGTACTTC.

The chain recombines TRBV19 with TRBJ1-2; maybe TRBD1 (6 bases). The germline CDR1 and CDR2 sequences are LNHDA and SQIVND (reference sequence). Trimming took 0 bases from V and 7 from J, leaving 6 bases between them. CDR3 size: 12 residues. In DNA form, the CDR3 reads TGTGCCAGTAGTATAGACAGGGGTGGCTACACCTTC. Translated: CASSIDRGGYTF.

The chain joins TRBV9 to TRBJ1-6; 8 bases are a match to TRBD1. CDR1 and CDR2 from the germline V gene are SGDLS and YYNGEE. The CDR3 extends over 15 amino acids. V shed 4 bases, J shed 8 bases, and the junction held 8 bases outside the gene matches. The CDR3 DNA follows: TGTGCCAGCAGCCCCGGGGGGACAGGAGATTCACCCCTCCACTTT. It is translated as CASSPGGTGDSPLHF.

The chain uses TRBV2 and TRBJ2-3, with D possibly being TRBD1 (5 bases). CDR1 SNHLY and CDR2 FYNNEI come from the germline V gene. Between the trimmed V and J ends, which lost 2 bases and 1 base, there was a span of 10 bases. CDR3 length: 15 amino acids. The CDR3 region has the DNA TGTGCCAGCAGTGAATCCCGCAGGGGCACAGATACGCAGTATTTT. Translated, it gives CASSESRRGTDTQYF.

V gene TRBV9 combines with J gene TRBJ2-7; 8 bases align to TRBD1. Germline V gives CDR1 SGDLS, CDR2 YYNGEE. The J segment lost 0 bases and the V segment lost 5 bases, leaving 10 bases of the junction unmatched. The CDR3 has 16 residues. The CDR3 is CASSPTQGVISYEQYF. CDR3 DNA: TGTGCCAGCAGTCCTACACAGGGGGTAATCTCCTACGAGCAGTACTTC.

The chain uses TRBV2 and TRBJ1-5; unclear D gene. V was cut by 3 bases and J by 0 bases, with 9 bases left in between. The CDR3 runs 15 residues. Germline CDR1 is SNHLY and CDR2 is FYNNEI. The CDR3 coding sequence is TGTGCCAGCAGTGATTGGGGTTATAGCAATCAGCCCCAGCATTTT. Translating it yields CASSDWGYSNQPQHF.

This chain connects TRBV27 to TRBJ2-3; TRBD2 matches 11 bases. Germline CDR1 and CDR2: MNHEY and SMNVEV (reference sequence). CDR3 length: 17 residues. Germline trimming cut 4 bases from V and 6 bases from J; bases unmatched to any gene: 12. The CDR3 DNA reads TGTGCCAGCAGTTCCCTGATACTAGCGGGAGCTTCTGATACGCAGTATTTT. Translating gives CASSSLILAGASDTQYF.

Note on this clone: At one end the junction does not follow the germline gene, possibly because of a read error. This chain uses TRBV12-5 with TRBJ2-5; 10 bases are shared with TRBD2. The CDR3 spans 13 residues. Germline lookup yields CDR1 LGHNT and CDR2 FRNRAP. CDR3 nucleotides: TGTGCTTGTGGTTCTAGCGGGAGTGAGACCCAGTACTTC. Translated, it gives CACGSSGSETQYF.

The V and J genes are TRBV19 and TRBJ2-1; D may be TRBD1 (6 bases). The CDR3 has 12 amino acids. Deletions cut 5 bases from V and 8 bases from J, with 10 bases between. The germline V gene encodes CDR1 LNHDA and CDR2 SQIVND (reference sequence). The CDR3: CASSSWGHEQFF. For the CDR3, the DNA is TGTGCCAGTAGTTCTTGGGGGCATGAGCAGTTCTTC.

The rearrangement joins TRBV14 to TRBJ1-4; 8 positions agree with TRBD1. Germline values: CDR1 SGHDN, CDR2 FVKESK. The CDR3 totals 13 residues. Unmatched junction bases numbered 4, after V lost 4 bases and J lost 9 bases. The CDR3: CASSRDRNQKLFF. Written as DNA, the CDR3 is TGTGCCAGCAGCCGGGACAGGAATCAAAAACTGTTTTTT.

The CDR3 reads CASSLQGARHYGYTF. The CDR3 DNA sequence: TGTGCCAGCAGCTTGCAGGGGGCGCGCCATTATGGCTACACCTTC. This chain uses TRBV5-6 with TRBJ1-2, with 8 positions matching TRBD1. Losses at the gene ends were 1 base for V and 5 bases for J; bases not matched to a gene: 7. Germline V lookup: CDR1 SGHDT, CDR2 YYEEEE. CDR3 length: 15 residues.

The chain recombines TRBV6-6 with TRBJ2-7; the match to TRBD2 covers 8 bases. The CDR3 has 14 residues. Trimming cost V 5 bases and J 5 bases; bases outside gene matches: 8. The germline V gene has CDR1 MNHNY and CDR2 SVGAGI (reference sequence). The CDR3: CASSPSGSTDEQYF. The CDR3 DNA reads TGTGCCAGCAGTCCAAGCGGGAGTACGGACGAGCAGTACTTC.

In its sample, this clone was seen once. The chain is built from TRBV10-2 and TRBJ2-5; 7 bases are a match to TRBD2. The CDR3 spans 18 residues. Germline-derived CDR1 and CDR2 are WSHSY and SAAADI. Trimming took 6 bases from V and 5 from J; bases not matched to a gene: 21. CDR3 in amino acids: CASRATAGREFRQETQYF. CDR3 DNA: TGCGCCAGCAGAGCCACCGCTGGGCGGGAGTTTCGTCAGGAGACCCAGTACTTC.